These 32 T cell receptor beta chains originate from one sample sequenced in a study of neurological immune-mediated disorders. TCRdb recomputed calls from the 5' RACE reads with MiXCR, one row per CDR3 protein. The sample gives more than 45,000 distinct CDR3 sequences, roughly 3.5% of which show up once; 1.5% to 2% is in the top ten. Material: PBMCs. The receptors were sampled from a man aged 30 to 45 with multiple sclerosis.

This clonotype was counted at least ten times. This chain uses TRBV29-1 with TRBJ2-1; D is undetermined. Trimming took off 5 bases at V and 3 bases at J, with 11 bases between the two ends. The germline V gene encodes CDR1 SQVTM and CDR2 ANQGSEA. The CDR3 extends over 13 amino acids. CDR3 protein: CSVTGPLYNEQFF. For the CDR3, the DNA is TGCAGCGTTACCGGGCCTCTCTACAATGAGCAGTTCTTC.

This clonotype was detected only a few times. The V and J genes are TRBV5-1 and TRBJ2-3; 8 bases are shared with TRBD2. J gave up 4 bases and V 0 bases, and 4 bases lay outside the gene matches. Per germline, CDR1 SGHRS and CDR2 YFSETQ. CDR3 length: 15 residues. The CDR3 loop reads CASSLDGGASDTQYF. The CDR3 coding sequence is TGCGCCAGCAGCTTGGACGGGGGGGCCTCAGATACGCAGTATTTT.

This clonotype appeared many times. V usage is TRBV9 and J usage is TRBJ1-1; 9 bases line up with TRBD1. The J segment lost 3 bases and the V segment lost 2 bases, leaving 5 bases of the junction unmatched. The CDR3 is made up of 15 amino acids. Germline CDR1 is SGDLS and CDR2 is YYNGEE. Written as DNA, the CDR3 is TGTGCCAGCAGCGTTACGGGACAGGGAGACACTGAAGCTTTCTTT. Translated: CASSVTGQGDTEAFF.

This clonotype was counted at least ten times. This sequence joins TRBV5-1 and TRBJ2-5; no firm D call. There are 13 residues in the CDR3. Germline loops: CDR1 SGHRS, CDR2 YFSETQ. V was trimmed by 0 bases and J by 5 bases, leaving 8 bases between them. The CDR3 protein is CASSLVGTETQYF. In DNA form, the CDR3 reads TGCGCCAGCAGCTTGGTCGGTACGGAGACCCAGTACTTC.

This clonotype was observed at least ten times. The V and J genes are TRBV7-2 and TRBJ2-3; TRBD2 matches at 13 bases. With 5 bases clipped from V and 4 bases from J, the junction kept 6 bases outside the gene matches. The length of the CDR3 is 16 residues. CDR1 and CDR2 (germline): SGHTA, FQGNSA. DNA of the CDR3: TGTGCCAGCAGCAAACTAGCGGGAGGGTACGCAGATACGCAGTATTTT. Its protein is CASSKLAGGYADTQYF. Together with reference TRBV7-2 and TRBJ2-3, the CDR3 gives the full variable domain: GAGVSQSPSNKVTEKGKDVELRCDPISGHTALYWYRQSLGQGLEFLIYFQGNSAPDKSGLPSDRFSAERTGGSVSTLTIQRTQQEDSAVYLCASSKLAGGYADTQYFGPGTRLTVL.

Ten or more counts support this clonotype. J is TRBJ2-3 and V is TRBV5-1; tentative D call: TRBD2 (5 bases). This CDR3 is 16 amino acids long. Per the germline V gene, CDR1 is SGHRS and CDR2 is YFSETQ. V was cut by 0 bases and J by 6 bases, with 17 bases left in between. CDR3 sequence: CASSLGPYTRGDTQYF. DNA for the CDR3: TGCGCCAGCAGCTTGGGGCCTTATACAAGAGGGGATACGCAGTATTTT.

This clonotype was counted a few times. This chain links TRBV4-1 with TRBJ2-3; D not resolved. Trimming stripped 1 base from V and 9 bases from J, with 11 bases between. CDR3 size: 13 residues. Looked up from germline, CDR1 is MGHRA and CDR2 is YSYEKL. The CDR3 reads CASSQVGIETQYF. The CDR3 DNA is TGCGCCAGCAGCCAAGTAGGCATTGAAACGCAGTATTTT.

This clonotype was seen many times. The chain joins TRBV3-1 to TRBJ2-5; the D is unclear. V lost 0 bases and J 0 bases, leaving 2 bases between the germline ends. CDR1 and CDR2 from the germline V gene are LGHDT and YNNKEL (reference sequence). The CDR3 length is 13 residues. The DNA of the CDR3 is TGTGCCAGCAGCCAAGATCACCAAGAGACCCAGTACTTC. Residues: CASSQDHQETQYF.

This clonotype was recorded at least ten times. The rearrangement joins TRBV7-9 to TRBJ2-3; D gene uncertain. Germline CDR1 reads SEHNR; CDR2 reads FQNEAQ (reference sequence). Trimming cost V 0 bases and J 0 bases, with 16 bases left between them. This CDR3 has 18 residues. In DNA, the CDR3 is TGTGCCAGCAGCTTAGCGGGCAGCTGGAAACTTAGCACAGATACGCAGTATTTT. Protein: CASSLAGSWKLSTDTQYF.

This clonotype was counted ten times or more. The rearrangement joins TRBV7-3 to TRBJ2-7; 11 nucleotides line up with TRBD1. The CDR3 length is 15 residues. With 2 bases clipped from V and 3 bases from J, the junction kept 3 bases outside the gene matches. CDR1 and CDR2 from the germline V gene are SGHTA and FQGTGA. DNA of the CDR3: TGTGCCAGCAGCTTAGGACAGGGGGCCGACTACGAGCAGTACTTC. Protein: CASSLGQGADYEQYF.

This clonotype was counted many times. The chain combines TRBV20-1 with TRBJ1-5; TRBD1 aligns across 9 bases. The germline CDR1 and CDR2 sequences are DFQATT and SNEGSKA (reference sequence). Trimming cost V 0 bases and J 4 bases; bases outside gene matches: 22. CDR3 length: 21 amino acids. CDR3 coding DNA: TGCAGTGCTAGAGATTACCCGGCTGATTGGGGACAGGGCCTTCTTAATCAGCCCCAGCATTTT. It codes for CSARDYPADWGQGLLNQPQHF.

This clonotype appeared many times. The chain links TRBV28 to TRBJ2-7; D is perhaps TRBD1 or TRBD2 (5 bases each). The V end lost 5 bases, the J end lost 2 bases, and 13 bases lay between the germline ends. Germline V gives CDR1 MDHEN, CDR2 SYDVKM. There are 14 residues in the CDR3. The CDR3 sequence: CASSTGTRPYEQYF. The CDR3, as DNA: TGTGCCAGCAGTACCGGGACGAGGCCCTACGAGCAGTACTTC. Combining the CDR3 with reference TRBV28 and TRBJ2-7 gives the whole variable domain DVKVTQSSRYLVKRTGEKVFLECVQDMDHENMFWYRQDPGLGLRLIYFSYDVKMKEKGDIPEGYSVSREKKERFSLILESASTNQTSMYLCASSTGTRPYEQYFGPGTRLTVT.

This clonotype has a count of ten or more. DNA for the CDR3: TGCAGTGCTAGAGCTACCCCGGGGACAGGGGGCTATACAACTAACTATGGCTACACCTTC. Its translation is CSARATPGTGGYTTNYGYTF. The gene calls are TRBV20-1 and TRBJ1-2; 12 positions agree with TRBD1. The junction had 15 bases not matched to a gene; V was cut back by 1 base and J by 0 bases. Germline-derived CDR1 and CDR2 are DFQATT and SNEGSKA (reference sequence). The length of the CDR3 is 20 residues.

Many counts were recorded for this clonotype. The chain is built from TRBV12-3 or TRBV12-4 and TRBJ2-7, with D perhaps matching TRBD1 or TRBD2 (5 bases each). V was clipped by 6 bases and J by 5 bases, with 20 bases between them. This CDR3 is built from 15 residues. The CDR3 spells CASSSASGPRDEQYF. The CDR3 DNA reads TGTGCCAGCAGCTCAGCGTCGGGGCCACGGGACGAGCAGTACTTC.

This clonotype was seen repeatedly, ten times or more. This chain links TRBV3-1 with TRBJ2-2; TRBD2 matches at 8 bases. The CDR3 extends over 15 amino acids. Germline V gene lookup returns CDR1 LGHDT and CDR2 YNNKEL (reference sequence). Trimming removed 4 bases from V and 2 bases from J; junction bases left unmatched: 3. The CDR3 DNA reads TGTGCCAGCAGCCTTAGCGGGGCTAACACCGGGGAGCTGTTTTTT. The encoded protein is CASSLSGANTGELFF.

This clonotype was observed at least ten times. The CDR3 bases are TGTGCCAGCAGCTTAATCAAGGGTGGAAGCACTGAAGCTTTCTTT. As protein: CASSLIKGGSTEAFF. The chain joins TRBV7-9 to TRBJ1-1; D call uncertain. Between the trimmed V and J ends, which lost 2 bases and 4 bases, there was a span of 14 bases. Germline CDR1 SEHNR, CDR2 FQNEAQ (reference sequence). CDR3 size: 15 residues.

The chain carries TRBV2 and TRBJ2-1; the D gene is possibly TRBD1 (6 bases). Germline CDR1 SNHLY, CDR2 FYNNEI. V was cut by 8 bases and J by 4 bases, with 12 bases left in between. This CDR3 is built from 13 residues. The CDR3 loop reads CASSDRTYNEQFF. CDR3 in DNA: TGTGCCAGCTCGGACAGAACTTACAATGAGCAGTTCTTC.

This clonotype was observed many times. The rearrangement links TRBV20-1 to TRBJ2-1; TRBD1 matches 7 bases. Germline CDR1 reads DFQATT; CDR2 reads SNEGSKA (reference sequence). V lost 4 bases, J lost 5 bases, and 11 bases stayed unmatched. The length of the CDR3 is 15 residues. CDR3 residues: CSAKKQGSLNNEQFF. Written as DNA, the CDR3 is TGCAGTGCTAAAAAACAGGGGTCGTTGAACAATGAGCAGTTCTTC.

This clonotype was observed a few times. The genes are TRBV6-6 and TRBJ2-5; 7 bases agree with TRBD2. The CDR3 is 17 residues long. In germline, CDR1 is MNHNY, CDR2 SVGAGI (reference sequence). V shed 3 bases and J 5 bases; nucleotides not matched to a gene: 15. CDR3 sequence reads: CASSYGRASGPRETQYF. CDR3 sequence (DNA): TGTGCCAGCAGTTATGGCCGGGCTAGCGGTCCGAGGGAGACCCAGTACTTC.

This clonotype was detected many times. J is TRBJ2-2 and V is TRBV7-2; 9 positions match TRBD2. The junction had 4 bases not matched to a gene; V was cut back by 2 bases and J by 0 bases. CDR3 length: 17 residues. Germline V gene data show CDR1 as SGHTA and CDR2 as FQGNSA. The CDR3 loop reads CASSLRAGGTNTGELFF. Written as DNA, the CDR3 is TGTGCCAGCAGCTTAAGAGCGGGAGGAACGAACACCGGGGAGCTGTTTTTT.

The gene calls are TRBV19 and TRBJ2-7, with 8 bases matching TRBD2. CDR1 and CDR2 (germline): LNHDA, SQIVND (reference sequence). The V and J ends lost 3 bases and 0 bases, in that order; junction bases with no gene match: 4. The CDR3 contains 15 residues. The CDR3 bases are TGTGCCAGTAGTATCCTCGCGGGGGGCTCCTACGAGCAGTACTTC. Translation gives CASSILAGGSYEQYF.

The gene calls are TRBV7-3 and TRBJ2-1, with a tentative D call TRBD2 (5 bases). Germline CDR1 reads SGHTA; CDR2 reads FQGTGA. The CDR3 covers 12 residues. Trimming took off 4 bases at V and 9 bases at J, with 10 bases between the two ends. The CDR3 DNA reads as TGTGCCAGCAGCTCCGTAGCGAGTGAGCAGTTCTTC. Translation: CASSSVASEQFF.

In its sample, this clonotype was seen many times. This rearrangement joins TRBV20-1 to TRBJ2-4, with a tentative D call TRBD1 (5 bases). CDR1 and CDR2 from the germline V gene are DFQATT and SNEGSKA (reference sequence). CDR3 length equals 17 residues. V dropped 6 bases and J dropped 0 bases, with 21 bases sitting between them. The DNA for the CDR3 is TGCAGTGCCGCCGACAGCCAAGTGAACGTAGCCAAAAACATTCAGTACTTC. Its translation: CSAADSQVNVAKNIQYF.

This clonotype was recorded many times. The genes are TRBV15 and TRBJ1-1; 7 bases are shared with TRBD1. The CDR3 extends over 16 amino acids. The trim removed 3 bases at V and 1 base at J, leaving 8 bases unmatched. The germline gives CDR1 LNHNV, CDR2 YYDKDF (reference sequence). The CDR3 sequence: CATSRKIRGGNTEAFF. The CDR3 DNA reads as TGTGCCACCAGCAGGAAGATCAGGGGGGGGAACACTGAAGCTTTCTTT.

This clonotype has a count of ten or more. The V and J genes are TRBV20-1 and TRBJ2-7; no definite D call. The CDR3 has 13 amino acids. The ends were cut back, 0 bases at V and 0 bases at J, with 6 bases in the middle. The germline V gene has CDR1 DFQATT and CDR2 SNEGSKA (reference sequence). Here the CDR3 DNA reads TGCAGTGCTAGAGATCTGGACTCCTACGAGCAGTACTTC. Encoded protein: CSARDLDSYEQYF.

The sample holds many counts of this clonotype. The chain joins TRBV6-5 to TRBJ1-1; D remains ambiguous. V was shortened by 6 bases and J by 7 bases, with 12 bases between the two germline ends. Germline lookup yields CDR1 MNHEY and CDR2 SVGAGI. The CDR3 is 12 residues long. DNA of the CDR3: TGTGCCAGCAGCATCGACGGACTTGAAGCTTTCTTT. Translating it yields CASSIDGLEAFF.

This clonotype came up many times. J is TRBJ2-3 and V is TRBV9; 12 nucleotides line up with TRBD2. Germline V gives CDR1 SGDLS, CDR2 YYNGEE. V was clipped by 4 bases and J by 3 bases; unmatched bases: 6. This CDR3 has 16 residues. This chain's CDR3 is CASSPGLAGRTDTQYF. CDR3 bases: TGTGCCAGCAGCCCCGGACTAGCGGGACGGACAGATACGCAGTATTTT.

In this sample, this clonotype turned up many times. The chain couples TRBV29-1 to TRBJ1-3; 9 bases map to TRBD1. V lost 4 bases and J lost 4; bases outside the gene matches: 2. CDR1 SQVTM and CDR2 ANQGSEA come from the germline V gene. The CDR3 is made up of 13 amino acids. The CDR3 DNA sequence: TGCAGCGTTGTAACAGGGGGCGGAAACACCATATATTTT. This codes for CSVVTGGGNTIYF.

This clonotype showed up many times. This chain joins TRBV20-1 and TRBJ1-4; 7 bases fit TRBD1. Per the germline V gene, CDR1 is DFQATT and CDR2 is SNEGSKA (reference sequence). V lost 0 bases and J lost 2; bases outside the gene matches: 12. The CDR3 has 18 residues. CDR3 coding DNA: TGCAGTGCTAGAGAGCTTTCCAGGGGGGCGCGTACTAATGAAAAACTGTTTTTT. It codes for CSARELSRGARTNEKLFF.

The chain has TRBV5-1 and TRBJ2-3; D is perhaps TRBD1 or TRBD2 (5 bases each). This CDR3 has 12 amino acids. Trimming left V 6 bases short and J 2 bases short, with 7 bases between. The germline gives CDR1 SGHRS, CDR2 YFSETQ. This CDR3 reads CASTGTTDTQYF. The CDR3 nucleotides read TGCGCCAGCACAGGGACCACAGATACGCAGTATTTT.

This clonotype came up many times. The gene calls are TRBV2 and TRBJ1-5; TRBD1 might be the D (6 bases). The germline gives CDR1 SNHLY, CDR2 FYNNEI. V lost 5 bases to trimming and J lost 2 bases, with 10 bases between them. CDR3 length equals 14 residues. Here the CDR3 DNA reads TGTGCCAGCAGTCGGACAGTTGGCAATCAGCCCCAGCATTTT. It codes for CASSRTVGNQPQHF.

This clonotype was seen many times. DNA of the CDR3: TGTGCCAGCAGCCCCCTAACTCAGAGTGGCTACACCTTC. Its protein is CASSPLTQSGYTF. The chain employs TRBV3-1 and TRBJ1-2; D call uncertain. Germline V lookup: CDR1 LGHDT, CDR2 YNNKEL (reference sequence). The CDR3 totals 13 residues. V lost 4 bases and J lost 7, with 13 bases in between.